This TCR beta chain was documented in a study of shared clonotypes between healthy human individuals. The assay was immunoSEQ multiplex PCR, and TCRdb's table has in-frame clones only and misses some. The table records around 2.5 million clones, over 85% of them present only once. Germline V lookup: CDR1 GTSNPN, CDR2 SVGIG (reference sequence). The CDR3 sequence is 14 residues long. Deletions cut 0 bases from V and 6 bases from J, with 12 bases between. The material sequenced was naive CD4+ T cells from PBMCs. As to subset: CD45RA+ positively selected. This clonotype originated in a man aged 18 to 29 in good health. Some clones in this sample may be carry-over from other donors' samples. V is TRBV30 and J is TRBJ2-1; no clear D gene. The CDR3 nucleotides are TGTGCCTGGAGTGTCACACTGGGTGGCAATGAGCAGTTCTTC. Translation gives CAWSVTLGGNEQFF.